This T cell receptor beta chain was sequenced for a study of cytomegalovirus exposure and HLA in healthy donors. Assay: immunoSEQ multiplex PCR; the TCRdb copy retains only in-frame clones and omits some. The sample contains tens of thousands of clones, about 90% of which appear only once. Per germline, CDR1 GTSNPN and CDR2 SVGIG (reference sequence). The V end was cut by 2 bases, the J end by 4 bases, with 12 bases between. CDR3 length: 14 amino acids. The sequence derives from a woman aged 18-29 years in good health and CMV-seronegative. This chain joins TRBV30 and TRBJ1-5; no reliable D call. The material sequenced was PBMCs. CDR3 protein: CAWSTPRRNQPQHF. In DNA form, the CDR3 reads TGTGCCTGGAGTACACCACGGCGGAATCAGCCCCAGCATTTT.